This TCR beta chain was observed in a study of cytomegalovirus exposure and HLA in healthy donors. Trimming at V came to 3 bases and at J to 6 bases, leaving 6 bases not matched to a gene. This CDR3 region has 15 residues. Germline CDR1 and CDR2: SEHNR and FQNEAQ (reference sequence). PCR employed 60 Vbeta and 13 Jbeta primers. Method: immunoSEQ multiplex PCR; TCRdb's copy keeps in-frame clones and lacks some. The sample shows over 80,000 clones, 73% of them seen only once. The sample holds a few counts of this clone. What it recognizes is unknown. Overall study results and limits: In a later analysis, TCR beta V- and J-gene trimming showed a link to a missense DCLRE1C variant. Presence/absence analyses treated sequencing depth as roughly uniform across donors.

The sequencing sample was made of PBMCs. The rearrangement uses TRBV7-9 and TRBJ2-3, with 10 bases that match TRBD2. The receptor comes from a man aged 35 to 55 in good health and CMV-seronegative. The CDR3, as DNA: TGTGCCAGCAGCTTGGGTAGCGGGGGGCTGGATACGCAGTATTTT. Its translation: CASSLGSGGLDTQYF.